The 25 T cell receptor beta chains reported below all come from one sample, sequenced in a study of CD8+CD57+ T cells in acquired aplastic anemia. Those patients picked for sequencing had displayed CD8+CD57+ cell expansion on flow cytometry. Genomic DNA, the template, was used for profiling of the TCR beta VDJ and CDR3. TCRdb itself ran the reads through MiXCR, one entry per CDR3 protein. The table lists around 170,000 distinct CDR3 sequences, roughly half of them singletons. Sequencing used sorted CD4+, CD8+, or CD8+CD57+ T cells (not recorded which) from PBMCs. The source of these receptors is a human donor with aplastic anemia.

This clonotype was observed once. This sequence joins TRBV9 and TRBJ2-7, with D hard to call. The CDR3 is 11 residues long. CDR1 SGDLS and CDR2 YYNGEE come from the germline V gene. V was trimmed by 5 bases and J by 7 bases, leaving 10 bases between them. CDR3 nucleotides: TGTGCCAGCAGTTCTATTGAAGAGCAGTACTTC. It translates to CASSSIEEQYF.

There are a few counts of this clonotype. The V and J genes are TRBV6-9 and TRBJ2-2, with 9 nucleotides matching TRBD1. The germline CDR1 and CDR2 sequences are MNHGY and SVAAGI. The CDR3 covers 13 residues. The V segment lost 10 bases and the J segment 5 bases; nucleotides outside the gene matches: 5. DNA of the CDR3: TGTGCCATCAGAGGGACAGGGACCGGGGAGCTGTTTTTT. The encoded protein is CAIRGTGTGELFF.

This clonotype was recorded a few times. In nucleotides, the CDR3 is TGTGCCAGCAGGTTTTGGACAACGAACACCGGGGAGCTGTTTTTT. Its protein product is CASRFWTTNTGELFF. The V gene is TRBV2, the J gene TRBJ2-2, with D possibly being TRBD1 (5 bases). The length of the CDR3 is 15 residues. The germline V gene encodes CDR1 SNHLY and CDR2 FYNNEI. V lost 6 bases, J lost 0 bases, and 11 bases lay in between.

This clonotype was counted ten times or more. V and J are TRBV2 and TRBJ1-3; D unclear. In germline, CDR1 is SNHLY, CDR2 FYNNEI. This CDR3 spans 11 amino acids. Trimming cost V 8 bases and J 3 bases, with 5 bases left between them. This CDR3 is CASCGGNTIYF. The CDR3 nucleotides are TGTGCCAGCTGTGGTGGAAACACCATATATTTT.

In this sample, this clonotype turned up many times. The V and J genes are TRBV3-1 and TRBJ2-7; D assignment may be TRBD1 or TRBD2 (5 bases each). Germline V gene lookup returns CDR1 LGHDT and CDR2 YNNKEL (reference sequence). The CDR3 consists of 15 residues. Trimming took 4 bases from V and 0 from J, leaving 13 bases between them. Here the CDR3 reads CASSLGTAHSYEQYF. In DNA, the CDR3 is TGTGCCAGCAGCCTCGGGACGGCCCACTCCTACGAGCAGTACTTC.

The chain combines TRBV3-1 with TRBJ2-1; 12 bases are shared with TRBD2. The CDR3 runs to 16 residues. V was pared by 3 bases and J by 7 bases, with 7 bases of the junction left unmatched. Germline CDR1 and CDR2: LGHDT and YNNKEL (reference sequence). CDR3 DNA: TGTGCCAGCAGCCAGGATGGACTAGCGGGAACGAATGAGCAGTTCTTC. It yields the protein CASSQDGLAGTNEQFF.

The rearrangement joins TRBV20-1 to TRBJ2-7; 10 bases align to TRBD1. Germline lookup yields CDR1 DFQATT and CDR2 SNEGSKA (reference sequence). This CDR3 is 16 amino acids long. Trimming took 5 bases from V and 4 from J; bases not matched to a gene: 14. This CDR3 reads CSAALTGTGVGYEQYF. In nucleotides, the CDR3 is TGCAGTGCTGCTCTTACCGGGACAGGGGTCGGTTACGAGCAGTACTTC.

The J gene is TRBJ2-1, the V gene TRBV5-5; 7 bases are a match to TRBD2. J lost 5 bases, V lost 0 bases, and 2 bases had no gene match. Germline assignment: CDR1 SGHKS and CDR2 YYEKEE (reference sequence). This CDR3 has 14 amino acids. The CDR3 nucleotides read TGTGCCAGCAGCTTGGCCGGGACTAACAATGAGCAGTTCTTC. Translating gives CASSLAGTNNEQFF.

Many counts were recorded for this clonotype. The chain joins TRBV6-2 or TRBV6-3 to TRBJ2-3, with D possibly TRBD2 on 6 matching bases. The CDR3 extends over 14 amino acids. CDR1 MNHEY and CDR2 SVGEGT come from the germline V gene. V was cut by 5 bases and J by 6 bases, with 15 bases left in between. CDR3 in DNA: TGTGCCAGCAGTATAGGCGGGGTTCGGGATACGCAGTATTTT. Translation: CASSIGGVRDTQYF.

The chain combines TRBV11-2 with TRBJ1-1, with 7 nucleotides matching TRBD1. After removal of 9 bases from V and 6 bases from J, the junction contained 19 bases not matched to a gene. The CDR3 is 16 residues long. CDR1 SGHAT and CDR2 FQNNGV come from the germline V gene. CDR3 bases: TGTGCCAGTCGGAACCGGGACAGCCTGACTTTCGCTGAAGCTTTCTTT. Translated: CASRNRDSLTFAEAFF.

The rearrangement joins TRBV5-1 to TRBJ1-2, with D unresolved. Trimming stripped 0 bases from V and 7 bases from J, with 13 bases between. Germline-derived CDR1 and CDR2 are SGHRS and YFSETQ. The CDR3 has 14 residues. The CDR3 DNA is TGCGCCAGCAGCTTGGGAACGACTCTATCTGGCTACACCTTC. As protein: CASSLGTTLSGYTF.

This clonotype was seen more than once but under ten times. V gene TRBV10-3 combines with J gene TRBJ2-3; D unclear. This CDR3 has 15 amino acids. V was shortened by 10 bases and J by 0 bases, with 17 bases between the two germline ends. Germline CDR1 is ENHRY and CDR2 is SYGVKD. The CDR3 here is CASSRNDLSTDTQYF. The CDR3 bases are TGTGCCAGTAGTCGAAATGATCTTAGCACAGATACGCAGTATTTT.

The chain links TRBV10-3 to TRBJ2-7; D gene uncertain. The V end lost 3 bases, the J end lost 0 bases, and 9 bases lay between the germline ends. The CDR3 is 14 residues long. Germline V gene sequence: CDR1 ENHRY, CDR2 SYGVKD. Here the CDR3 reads CAISDGSLSYEQYF. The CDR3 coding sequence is TGTGCCATCAGTGACGGGTCCCTCTCCTACGAGCAGTACTTC.

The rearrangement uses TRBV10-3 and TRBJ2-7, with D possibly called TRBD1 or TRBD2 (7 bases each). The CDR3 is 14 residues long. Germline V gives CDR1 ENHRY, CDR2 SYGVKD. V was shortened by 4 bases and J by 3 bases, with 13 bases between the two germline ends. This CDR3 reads CAISGQGGDYEQYF. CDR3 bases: TGTGCCATCAGTGGGCAGGGGGGGGACTACGAGCAGTACTTC.

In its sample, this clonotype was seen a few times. The CDR3 DNA reads TGTGCCAGCTCACGTCGGCGGGAGACCATCCAAGAGACCCAGTACTTC. This sequence encodes CASSRRRETIQETQYF. The gene calls are TRBV18 and TRBJ2-5; TRBD2 matches at 7 bases. V gave up 4 bases and J gave up 1 base; unmatched junction bases: 9. This CDR3 comprises 16 residues. Per germline, CDR1 KGHSH and CDR2 LQKENI.

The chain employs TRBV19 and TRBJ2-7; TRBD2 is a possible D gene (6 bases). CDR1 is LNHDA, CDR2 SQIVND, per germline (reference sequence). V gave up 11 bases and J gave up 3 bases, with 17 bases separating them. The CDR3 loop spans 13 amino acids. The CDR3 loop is CASRPAGFYEQYF. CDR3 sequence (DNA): TGTGCCTCGAGACCTGCGGGGTTCTACGAGCAGTACTTC.

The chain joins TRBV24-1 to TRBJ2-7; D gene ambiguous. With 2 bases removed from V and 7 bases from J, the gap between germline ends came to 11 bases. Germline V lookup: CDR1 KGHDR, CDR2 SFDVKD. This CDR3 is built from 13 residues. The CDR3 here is CATSDSALGEQYF. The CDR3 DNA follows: TGTGCCACCAGTGATTCGGCCTTGGGGGAGCAGTACTTC.

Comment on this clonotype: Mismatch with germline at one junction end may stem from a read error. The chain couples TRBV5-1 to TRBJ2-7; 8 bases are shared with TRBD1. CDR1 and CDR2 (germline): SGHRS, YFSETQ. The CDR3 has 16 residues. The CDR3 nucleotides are TGCGCCAGCAGCTTGGAGGGACAGGCTAGCTCCTGCGAGCAGTACTTC. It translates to CASSLEGQASSCEQYF.

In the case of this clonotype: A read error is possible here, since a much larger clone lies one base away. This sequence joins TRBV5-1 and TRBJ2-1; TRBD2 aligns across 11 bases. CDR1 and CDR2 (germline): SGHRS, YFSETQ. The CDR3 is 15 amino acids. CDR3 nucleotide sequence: TGCGCCAGCAGCTTGGGACTAGCGGGGTACAATGAGCAGTTATTC. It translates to CASSLGLAGYNEQLF.

The CDR3 region is CSAPRQGRNNEQFF. CDR3 DNA sequence: TGCAGTGCTCCCCGGCAGGGTAGGAACAATGAGCAGTTCTTC. V and J are TRBV20-1 and TRBJ2-1, with D possibly being TRBD1 (5 bases). Trimming removed 5 bases at V and 5 bases at J, with 16 bases between. CDR1 is DFQATT, CDR2 SNEGSKA, per germline (reference sequence). This CDR3 has 14 residues.

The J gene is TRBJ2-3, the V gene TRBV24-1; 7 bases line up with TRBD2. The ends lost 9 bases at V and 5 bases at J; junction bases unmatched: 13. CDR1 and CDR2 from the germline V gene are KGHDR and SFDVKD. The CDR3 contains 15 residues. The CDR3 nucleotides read TGTGCCACCGGGAGGGCGCGGATTTGGGTAGATACGCAGTATTTT. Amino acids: CATGRARIWVDTQYF.

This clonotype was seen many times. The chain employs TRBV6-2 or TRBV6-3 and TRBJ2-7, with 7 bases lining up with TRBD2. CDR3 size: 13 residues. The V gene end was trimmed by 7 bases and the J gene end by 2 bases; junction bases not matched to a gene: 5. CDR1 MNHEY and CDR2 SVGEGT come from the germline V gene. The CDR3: CASTRGGAYEQYF. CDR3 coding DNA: TGTGCCAGCACCCGGGGAGGGGCCTACGAGCAGTACTTC.

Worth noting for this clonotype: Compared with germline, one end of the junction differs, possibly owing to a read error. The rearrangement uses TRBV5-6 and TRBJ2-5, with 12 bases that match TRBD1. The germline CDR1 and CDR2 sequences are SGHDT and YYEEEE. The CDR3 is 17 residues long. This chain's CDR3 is CASSFTGTGGWQETKYF. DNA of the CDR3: TGTGCCAGCAGCTTCACCGGGACAGGGGGCTGGCAAGAGACCAAGTACTTC.

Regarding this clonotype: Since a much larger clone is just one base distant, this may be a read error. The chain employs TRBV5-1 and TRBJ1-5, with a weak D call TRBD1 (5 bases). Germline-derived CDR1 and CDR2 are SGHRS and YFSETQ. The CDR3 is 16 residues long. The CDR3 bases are TGCGCCAGCAGCTTGAGGCCAGGGCCGACCAATCATCCCCAGCATTTT. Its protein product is CASSLRPGPTNHPQHF.

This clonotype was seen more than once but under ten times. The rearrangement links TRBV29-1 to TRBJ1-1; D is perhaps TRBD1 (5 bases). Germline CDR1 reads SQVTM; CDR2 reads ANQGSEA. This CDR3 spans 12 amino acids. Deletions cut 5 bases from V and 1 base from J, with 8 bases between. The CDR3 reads CSVRTGNTEAFF. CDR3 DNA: TGCAGCGTTCGTACAGGGAACACTGAAGCTTTCTTT.